A single sample is the source of the 4 T cell receptor beta chains below, sequenced in a study of OX40 agonist ivuxolimab in advanced cancers. Method: immunoSEQ multiplex PCR; TCRdb's copy keeps in-frame clones and lacks some. The table has under 70,000 clones, around 86% seen once. Sample: CD4+ or CD8+ T cells sorted from blood, taken in a trial of the OX40 agonist ivuxolimab. These receptors all stem from an adult with an advanced solid tumor such as melanoma, head and neck, liver or kidney cancer.

The chain couples TRBV6-5 to TRBJ2-3, with D possibly matching TRBD1 (6 bases). The CDR3 consists of 14 residues. Germline assignment: CDR1 MNHEY and CDR2 SVGAGI. V was clipped by 6 bases and J by 6 bases, with 16 bases between them. The CDR3 sequence is CASRTGYSADTQYF. As DNA, the CDR3 is TGTGCCAGCAGAACAGGGTATTCGGCTGATACGCAGTATTTT.

The genes are TRBV4-1 and TRBJ2-2; D gene uncertain. V was trimmed by 4 bases and J by 3 bases, leaving 3 bases between them. Germline lookup yields CDR1 MGHRA and CDR2 YSYEKL. The CDR3 consists of 12 residues. The CDR3 nucleotides are TGCGCCAGCAGCCCAGACACCGGGGAGCTGTTTTTT. Its protein product is CASSPDTGELFF.

The genes are TRBV13 and TRBJ2-5; 13 nucleotides align to TRBD2. This CDR3 region has 17 residues. Germline CDR1 and CDR2: PRHDT and FYEKMQ (reference sequence). J gave up 3 bases and V 5 bases, and 9 bases lay outside the gene matches. The CDR3 spells CASSPGLAGDLEETQYF. For the CDR3, the DNA is TGTGCCAGCAGCCCTGGACTAGCGGGAGATCTCGAAGAGACCCAGTACTTC.

V gene TRBV5-1 combines with J gene TRBJ1-4; D not certain. The V gene lost 3 bases and the J gene lost 0 bases, with 9 bases spanning the gap. Germline CDR1 reads SGHRS; CDR2 reads YFSETQ. The length of the CDR3 is 15 residues. The CDR3 coding sequence is TGCGCCAGCAGCTCCGGACGGACAACTAATGAAAAACTGTTTTTT. The encoded protein is CASSSGRTTNEKLFF.